The 3 T cell receptor beta chains below were found in one sample sequenced in a study of cytomegalovirus exposure and HLA in healthy donors (dated by TCRdb to about 2017). The library was produced with the immunoSEQ multiplex PCR assay. For the multiplex PCR, a mixture combining 60 forward primers for TCR Vbeta segments and 13 reverse primers for TCR Jbeta segments was used. The table comes from immuneACCESS by way of TCRdb, which keeps in-frame sequences with V and J called. Part of the clones is missing from these tables; in studies checked, under half for an unresolved V gene and the rest for unknown reasons. The sample profile shows about 76,000 clones; just under 80% of them were found once. The ten largest make up about 9.5% of the sample. The sample was PBMCs. These receptors were obtained from a woman in her thirties or forties in good health and CMV-seropositive.

This CDR3 reads CASSIRRGSNQPQHF. CDR3 DNA sequence: TGTGCCAGTAGTATTAGAAGAGGTAGCAATCAGCCCCAGCATTTT. This chain links TRBV19 with TRBJ1-5; D not certain. The V gene's germline CDR1 is LNHDA and CDR2 SQIVND (reference sequence). This CDR3 comprises 15 residues. Trimming removed 3 bases at V and 0 bases at J, with 9 bases between.

This rearrangement joins TRBV7-9 to TRBJ2-5; 14 bases are shared with TRBD2. The J call may be faulty, since TRBJ2-7 better matches the DNA end. From germline, CDR1 is SEHNR and CDR2 FQNEAQ (reference sequence). The CDR3 is 15 residues long. The chain's CDR3 is CASSSRTSGGHEQYF. The CDR3 DNA reads TGTGCCAGCAGCTCACGGACTAGCGGGGGGCACGAGCAGTACTTC.

The genes are TRBV7-2 and TRBJ2-5; 9 bases match TRBD2. With the DNA end fitting TRBJ2-7 better, the J assignment may be wrong. The germline V gene encodes CDR1 SGHTA and CDR2 FQGNSA. The CDR3 totals 14 residues. DNA for the CDR3: TGTGCCAGCAGCCCTATTAGCGGGGGCAACGAGCAGTACTTC. This translates into CASSPISGGNEQYF.